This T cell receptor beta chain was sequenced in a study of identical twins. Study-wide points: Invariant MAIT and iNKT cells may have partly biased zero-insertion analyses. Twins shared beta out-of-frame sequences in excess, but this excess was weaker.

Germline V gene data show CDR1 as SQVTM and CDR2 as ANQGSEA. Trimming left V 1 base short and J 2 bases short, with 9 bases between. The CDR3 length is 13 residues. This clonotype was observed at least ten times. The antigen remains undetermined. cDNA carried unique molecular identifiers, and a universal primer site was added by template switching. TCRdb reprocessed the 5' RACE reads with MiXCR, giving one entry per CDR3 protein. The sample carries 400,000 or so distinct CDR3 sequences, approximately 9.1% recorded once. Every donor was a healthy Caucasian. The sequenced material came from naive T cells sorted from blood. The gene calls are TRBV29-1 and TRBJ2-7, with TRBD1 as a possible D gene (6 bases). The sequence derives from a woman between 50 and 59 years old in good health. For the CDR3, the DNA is TGCAGCGTTGAAGGCAGGGGACCCTACGAGCAGTACTTC. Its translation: CSVEGRGPYEQYF.